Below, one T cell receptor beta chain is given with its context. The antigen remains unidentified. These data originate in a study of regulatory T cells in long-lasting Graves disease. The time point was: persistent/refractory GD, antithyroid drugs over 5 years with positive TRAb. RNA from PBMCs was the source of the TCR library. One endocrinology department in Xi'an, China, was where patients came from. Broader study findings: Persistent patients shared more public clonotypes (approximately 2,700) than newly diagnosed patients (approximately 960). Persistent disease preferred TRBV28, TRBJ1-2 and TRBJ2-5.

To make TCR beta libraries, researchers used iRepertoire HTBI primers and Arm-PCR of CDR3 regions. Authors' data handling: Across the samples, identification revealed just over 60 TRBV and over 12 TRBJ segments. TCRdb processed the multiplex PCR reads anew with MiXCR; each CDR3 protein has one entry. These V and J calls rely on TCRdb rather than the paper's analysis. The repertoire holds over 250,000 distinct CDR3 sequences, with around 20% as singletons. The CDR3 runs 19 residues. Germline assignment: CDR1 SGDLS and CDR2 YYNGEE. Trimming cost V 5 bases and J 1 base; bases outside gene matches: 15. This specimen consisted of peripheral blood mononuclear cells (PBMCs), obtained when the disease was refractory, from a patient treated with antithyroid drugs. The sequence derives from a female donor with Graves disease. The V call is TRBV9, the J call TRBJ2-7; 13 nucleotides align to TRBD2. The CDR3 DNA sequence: TGTGCCAGCAGTAAGGAAGTGGGACTAGCGGGAACCTATTCCTACGAGCAGTACTTC. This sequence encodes CASSKEVGLAGTYSYEQYF.